In its sample, the clone carrying this T cell receptor (beta chain) was seen many times. This record comes from a study of human T cells and chemical hapten exposure. This sample's time point: pre-sensitization, week 0. Treatment denoted: therapeutic diphenylcyclopropenone sensitization with weekly scalp DPC. TCRdb independently ran MiXCR on the RACE reads; one entry per CDR3 protein. The sample lists some 360,000 distinct CDR3 sequences, approximately 5% occurring once. The receptor was derived from a woman aged 50 to 60 with alopecia areata. Some clones in this sample may be carry-over from other donors' samples. The sequences come from whole blood, collected in connection with sensitization to the hapten diphenylcyclopropenone (DPC).

The CDR3 spells CASGGRAGGIYNEQFF. Written as DNA, the CDR3 is TGTGCCAGCGGGGGCAGGGCCGGAGGGATATACAATGAGCAGTTCTTC. The chain has TRBV7-2 and TRBJ2-1, with D possibly being TRBD1 or TRBD2 (6 bases each). The CDR3 totals 16 residues. V lost 8 bases and J 4 bases, leaving 21 bases between the germline ends. Germline V CDR1 and CDR2: SGHTA, FQGNSA.